What follows describes a single TCR beta chain. The CDR3 totals 13 residues. Trimming took 8 bases from V and 2 from J, leaving 11 bases between them. CDR1 and CDR2 (germline): MNHNY, SVGAGI (reference sequence). Methods used by the authors: Using reference gene primer amplification, nucleated cell counts were estimated. TCRdb's copy holds only in-frame clones and misses some; the assay was immunoSEQ multiplex PCR. Clone size and V and J calls were adopted from that table, with D and trimming inferred from the DNA. The sample holds just under 85,000 clones, about four fifths seen once. The data derive from a study of blood T cell repertoires in COVID-19. Study overall: Whether acute or convalescent, the COVID-19 samples came from the United States, Italy and Spain. The analysed material was cDNA or gDNA that came from T cells, B-cell-depleted T cells, or PBMCs.

The sample consisted of peripheral blood. V gene TRBV6-6 combines with J gene TRBJ2-3; unclear D gene. The TCR originated in a woman aged 55-70 years with acute or convalescent COVID-19. The CDR3 reads CASRAGATDTQYF. CDR3 DNA sequence: TGTGCCAGCCGTGCAGGTGCCACAGATACGCAGTATTTT.